This T cell receptor (beta chain) came from a study of cytomegalovirus exposure and HLA in healthy donors (dated by TCRdb to 2016 to 2017). About the investigation overall: According to a later analysis, the roughly 120 validation repertoires were produced on the same platform as the roughly 600 repertoires of the first cohort. The study was designed to test whether signatures of past pathogen exposure could be identified by cataloging public T cell receptors. A separate validation cohort of over a hundred different subjects was used in addition to the roughly 720-subject first cohort. High-throughput TCR immunosequencing, statistical association of individual TCRs with disease status, and machine learning were combined to predict cytomegalovirus infection status. General findings and caveats noted by the study authors: The classifier was reported to diagnose cytomegalovirus status with high specificity and sensitivity in both the original cohort and the validation cohort. A later analysis lacked HLA typing for the validation cohort, so it scored co-occurrence in that cohort across all 120 repertoires. In a later analysis, TCRs clustered in the first cohort were found to also tend to co-occur in the 120 validation repertoires, with 85% to 95% of cluster scores above 0. Three of the identified cytomegalovirus-associated TCR beta chains were confirmed in vitro to be specific for cytomegalovirus antigens. A total of 150 to 200 TCR beta chains were listed by the study as associated with cytomegalovirus. The authors suggested that the approach could potentially be generalized to other disease states and immunological phenotypes. While some public TCRs were present in many individuals, most TCR sequences turned up only very rarely across donors.

The library was prepared using the immunoSEQ multiplex PCR assay. In the source study's methods: A statistical classification framework was built for diagnosing cytomegalovirus status from the catalog of TCR beta chain sequences. Drawn from immuneACCESS, this table holds only the in-frame rearrangements with V and J called that TCRdb kept. Clones are partly lost; checked studies trace under half to an unresolved V gene and leave the rest unexplained. Clone size and the V and J calls come from that table; the DNA yielded D and trimming. This sample comprises fewer than 250,000 clones, just under 90% of them detected only once. The ten largest clones add up to about 2.8% of the sample. Donors formed part of the validation cohort, which comprised 120 subjects and was distinct from the first cohort of under 750 subjects. Trimming leaves V shorter by 0 bases and J shorter by 0 bases, with the junction holding 1 base beyond the gene matches. The CDR3 covers 18 residues, taking in both the cysteine and the phenylalanine. Only CDR3 DNA remains: 54 bases, in frame from the first base. Based on the germline V gene, the CDR1 and CDR2 sequences are SGHTA and FQGNSA.

Notes on this clone: What this receptor recognizes is not known. No per-base quality is available; no much larger clone lies one base away.

The sequence was collected from a man between 18 and 29 years old in good health and CMV-seronegative. Sequencing used PBMCs. This chain joins TRBV7-2 to TRBJ2-6; a stretch of 11 junction bases matches TRBD2. The sequence in DNA is TGTGCCAGCAGCTTAGCCCTAGCGGGGGGCTCTGGGGCCAACGTCCTGACTTTC. Translated, this is CASSLALAGGSGANVLTF.